Here is one T cell receptor (beta chain) with its context. The antigen it binds to is not known. No much larger clonotype is one base removed from it; base qualities were not supplied. These data come from a study of beta chain features in type 1 diabetes listed by TCRdb under 2018. The study in broad terms: Patients and healthy donors did not differ in mean age, gender distribution, total cell number or subset yield. A total of 85 million to 140 million sorted cells were examined across all samples, and a strong correlation was observed between cell number per subset and RNA yield. In the study, recently diagnosed type 1 diabetes patients and matched healthy donors were compared on the TCRB repertoires of their sorted circulating CD4+ T cell subsets. Whereas all 30 or so donors provided naive and central memory subsets, regulatory and stem cell-like memory subsets were isolated from just 8 patients and roughly 8 healthy donors.

Trimming takes 5 bases off V and 9 bases off J; junction bases not matched to a gene: 6. CDR1 and CDR2 are read off the germline V gene as SGHTA and FQGNSA. Including the terminal cysteine and phenylalanine, the CDR3 comprises 14 residues. The CDR3 DNA has 42 bases and is translated from base 1. Each donor gave one peripheral blood draw, about 100 mL on average, collected into heparinised tubes. A BD FACSAria II and a panel including CD45RO, CCR7, CD25, CD127, CD95 and CD27 were used to sort naive, central memory, regulatory and stem cell-like memory CD4+ T cells. Purity was above 95% for every sorted population. PBMCs were isolated immediately by Lymphoprep density gradient centrifugation and stained directly without culture. Samples were stained and sorted in pairs, with one healthy donor and one patient per experiment, so that batch effects were minimized. The High Capacity cDNA Reverse Transcription Kit was used to reverse transcribe all of the isolated RNA, meaning that expressed TCRB transcripts were what got sequenced. Naive, central memory and regulatory T cell samples underwent deep immunoSEQ sequencing, averaging roughly 3.4 million total reads per sample. Sorted cells were lysed in RLT buffer and RNA was extracted with DNase-treated RNeasy Micro or Mini kits, depending on cell number. To prevent cross-contamination, every cell subset was processed on its own, while patient and healthy donor samples were processed together. TCRB sequences were amplified from cDNA with the immunoSEQ multiplex PCR, producing 87-bp fragments spanning the CDR3 region. Sequencing of the amplicons was performed on the Illumina HiSeq platform. Per the source publication's procedure: Synthetic template baselines were used to correct PCR bias computationally, reads within Hamming distance 2 were collapsed, and singletons that could not be merged were discarded. Reads were aligned against IMGT to assign V, D and J genes, CDR3 length and insertions or deletions at six rearrangement sites. Within each subset, clonotype counts were normalized to sorted cell number, after which true diversity and Gini coefficients were computed with the tcR R package. Repertoire sharing was quantified using the overlap coefficient calculated on TCRB nucleotide sequences. Out-of-frame TCRB sequences from naive cells were analyzed as a proxy for the pre-selection repertoire. TCRdb provides this immuneACCESS table in a form limited to in-frame rearrangements. Some clones are lacking; in checked studies, under half of them reflect an unresolved V gene, and why the rest are absent is not known. V and J calls plus clone size are reproduced from that table; the DNA served to infer D and trimming. This sample holds approximately 380,000 clones; over 12% were observed only once. The top ten constitute under 0.02% of the sample.

Here is what the overall study found, with its caveats: Only small numbers of individuals were included in the HLA sub-analyses, which left unresolved whether HLA type had any influence on TCRB rearrangement. The naive, central memory and regulatory TCRB repertoires appeared to resemble one another more closely among patients than among healthy donors. In all four CD4+ subsets, TCRB CDR3 length was moderately but significantly shorter in type 1 diabetes patients. Shorter templates might be favored by PCR, yet because patient and control samples were amplified and corrected together, any such skew would affect both groups equally. At VDJ recombination sites, patients with type 1 diabetes made fewer insertions and deleted more nucleotides, a pattern implying thymic rearrangement abnormalities. Sequencing cDNA rather than genomic DNA could over-represent highly expressing activated cells, although activation and CD3 levels did not differ between groups.

The TCR was taken from a woman between 18 and 29 years old in good health. The rearrangement joined TRBV7-2 to TRBJ2-1; TRBD2 aligns with 11 central bases. Sequencing used naive CD4+ T cells from blood. The sample's cell subset or site label, in plain terms: true naive CD4+ T cells. CDR3 protein: CASSQSLAGAEQFF. The DNA sequence follows: TGTGCCAGCAGCCAGTCACTAGCGGGAGCTGAGCAGTTCTTC.